This T cell receptor beta chain was obtained from a study of cytotoxic CD8 clonotypes in ibrutinib-treated CLL. Findings and limits, study-wide: While tracking circulating CD8+ T-cell counts, baseline clonality exceeded that of age-matched healthy donors. Public clonotypes, an uncommon group, contracted or remained stable on treatment. Upon ibrutinib response clonality rose, and upon progression it fell back toward baseline.

A word on this clone: Antigen specificity is unknown.

The protocol was immunoSEQ multiplex PCR, while the TCRdb copy is restricted to in-frame clones and leaves out a portion. The sample yields roughly 180,000 clones, approximately 68% seen once. The TCR beta libraries used about 2 micrograms of genomic DNA that came from cryopreserved PBMCs. The germline V gene encodes CDR1 SGHDN and CDR2 FVKESK. The V end was cut by 7 bases, the J end by 3 bases, with 9 bases between. This CDR3 is built from 13 residues. The chain links TRBV14 to TRBJ1-4; no reliable D call. The sequencing here drew on PBMCs, taken after 24 months of ibrutinib treatment. The receptor was isolated from a human donor with chronic lymphocytic leukemia. The chain's CDR3 is CASTGFPNEKLFF. The DNA of the CDR3 is TGTGCCAGCACCGGGTTCCCTAATGAAAAACTGTTTTTT.